The entry below describes one T cell receptor (beta chain). These data come from a study of control samples from healthy donors and cancer patients. Measured with immunoSEQ multiplex PCR; TCRdb has only the in-frame clones, and not every one. The sample records over 15,000 clones, 87% being singletons. V was pared by 1 base and J by 0 bases, with 13 bases between. This CDR3 region has 17 residues. Germline assignment: CDR1 SGHTA and CDR2 FQGNSA. The genes are TRBV7-2 and TRBJ1-3, with D hard to call. Sequenced: PBMCs. This clonotype was sampled from a woman in her 70s with colorectal cancer. The CDR3 spells CASSLVSSAISGNTIYF. The CDR3 bases are TGTGCCAGCAGCTTAGTATCATCCGCGATCTCTGGAAACACCATATATTTT.